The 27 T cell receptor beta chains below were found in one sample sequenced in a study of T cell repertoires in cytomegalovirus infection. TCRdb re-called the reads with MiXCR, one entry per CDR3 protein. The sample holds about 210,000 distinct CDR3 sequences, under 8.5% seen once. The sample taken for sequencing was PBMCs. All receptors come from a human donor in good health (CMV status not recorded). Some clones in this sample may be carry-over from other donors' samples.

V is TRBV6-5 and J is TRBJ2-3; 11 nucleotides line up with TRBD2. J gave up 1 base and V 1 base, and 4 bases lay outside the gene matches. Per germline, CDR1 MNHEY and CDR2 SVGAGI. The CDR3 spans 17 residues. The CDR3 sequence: CASSYLTSGDRTDTQYF. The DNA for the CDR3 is TGTGCCAGCAGTTACTTGACTAGCGGGGACCGCACAGATACGCAGTATTTT.

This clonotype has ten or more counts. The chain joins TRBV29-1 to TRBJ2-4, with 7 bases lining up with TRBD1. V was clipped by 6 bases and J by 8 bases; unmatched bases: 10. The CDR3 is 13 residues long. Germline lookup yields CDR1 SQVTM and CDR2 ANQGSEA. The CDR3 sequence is CSVEKTGSDIQYF. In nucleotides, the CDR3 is TGCAGCGTCGAAAAGACAGGGAGTGACATTCAGTACTTC.

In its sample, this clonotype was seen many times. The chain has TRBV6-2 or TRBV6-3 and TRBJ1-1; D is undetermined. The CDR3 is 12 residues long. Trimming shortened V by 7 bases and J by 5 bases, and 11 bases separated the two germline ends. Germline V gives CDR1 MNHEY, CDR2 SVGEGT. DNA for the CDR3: TGTGCCAGCAAAATCGAGTGGACTGAAGCTTTCTTT. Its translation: CASKIEWTEAFF.

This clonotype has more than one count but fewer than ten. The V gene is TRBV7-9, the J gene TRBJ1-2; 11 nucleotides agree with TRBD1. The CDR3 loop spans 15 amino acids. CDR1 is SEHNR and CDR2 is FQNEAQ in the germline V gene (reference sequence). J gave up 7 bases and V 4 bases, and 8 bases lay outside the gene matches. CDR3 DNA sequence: TGTGCCAGCAGCTCCAGGGACAGGGGGTCGCGTGGCTACACCTTC. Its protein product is CASSSRDRGSRGYTF. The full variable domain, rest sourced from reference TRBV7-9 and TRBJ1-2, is DTGVSQNPRHKITKRGQNVTFRCDPISEHNRLYWYRQTLGQGPEFLTYFQNEAQLEKSRLLSDRFSAERPKGSFSTLEIQRTEQGDSAMYLCASSSRDRGSRGYTFGSGTRLTVV.

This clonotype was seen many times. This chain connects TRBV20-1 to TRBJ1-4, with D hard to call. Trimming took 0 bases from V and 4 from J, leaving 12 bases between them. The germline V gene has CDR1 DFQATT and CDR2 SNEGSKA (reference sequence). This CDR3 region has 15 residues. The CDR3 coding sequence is TGCAGTGCTAGAGAAAGGATGAGGCTTAATGAAAAACTGTTTTTT. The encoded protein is CSARERMRLNEKLFF.

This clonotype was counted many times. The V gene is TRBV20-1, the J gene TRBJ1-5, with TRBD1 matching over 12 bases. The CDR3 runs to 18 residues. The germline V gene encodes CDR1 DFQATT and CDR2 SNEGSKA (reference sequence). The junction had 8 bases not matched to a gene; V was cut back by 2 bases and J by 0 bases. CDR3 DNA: TGCAGTGCTAGACGGGCAGGGACAGGGGGCTATAGCAATCAGCCCCAGCATTTT. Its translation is CSARRAGTGGYSNQPQHF.

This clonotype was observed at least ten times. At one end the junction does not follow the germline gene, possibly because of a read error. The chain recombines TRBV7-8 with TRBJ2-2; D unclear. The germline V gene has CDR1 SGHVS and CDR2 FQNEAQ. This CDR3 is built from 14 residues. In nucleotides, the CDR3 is TGTGCCAGCAGCTTCATGACGAACTCCGGGGAGCTGTTTTTT. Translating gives CASSFMTNSGELFF.

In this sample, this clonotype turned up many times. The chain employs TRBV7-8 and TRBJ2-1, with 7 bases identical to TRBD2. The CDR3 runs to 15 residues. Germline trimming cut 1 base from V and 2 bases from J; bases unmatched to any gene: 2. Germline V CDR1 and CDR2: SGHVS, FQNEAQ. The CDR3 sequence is CASSLVAGAYNEQFF. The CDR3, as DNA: TGTGCCAGCAGCTTAGTTGCGGGGGCCTACAATGAGCAGTTCTTC.

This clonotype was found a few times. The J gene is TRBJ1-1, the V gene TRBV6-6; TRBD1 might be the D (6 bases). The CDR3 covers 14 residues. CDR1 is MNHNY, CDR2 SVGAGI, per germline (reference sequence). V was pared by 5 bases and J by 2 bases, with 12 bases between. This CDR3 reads CASSGRGGNTEAFF. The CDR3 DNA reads TGTGCCAGCAGTGGCAGGGGAGGAAACACTGAAGCTTTCTTT.

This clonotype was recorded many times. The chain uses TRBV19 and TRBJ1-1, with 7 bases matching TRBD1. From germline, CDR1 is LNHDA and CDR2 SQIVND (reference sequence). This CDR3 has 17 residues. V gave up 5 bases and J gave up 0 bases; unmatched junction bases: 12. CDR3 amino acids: CASSSPPGGFMNTEAFF. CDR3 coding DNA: TGTGCCAGTAGTTCCCCGCCAGGGGGTTTTATGAACACTGAAGCTTTCTTT.

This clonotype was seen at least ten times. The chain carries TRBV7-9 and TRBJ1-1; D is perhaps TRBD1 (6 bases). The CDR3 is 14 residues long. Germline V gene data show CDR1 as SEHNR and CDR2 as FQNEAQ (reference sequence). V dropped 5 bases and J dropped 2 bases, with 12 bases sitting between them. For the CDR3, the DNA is TGTGCCAGCAGCCTACTACAGGGTAACACTGAAGCTTTCTTT. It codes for CASSLLQGNTEAFF.

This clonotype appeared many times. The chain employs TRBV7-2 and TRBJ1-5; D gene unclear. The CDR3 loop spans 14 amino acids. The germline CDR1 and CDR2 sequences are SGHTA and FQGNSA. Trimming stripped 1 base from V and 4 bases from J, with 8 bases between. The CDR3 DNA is TGTGCCAGCAGCTTAGGGACTCAAAATCAGCCCCAGCATTTT. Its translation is CASSLGTQNQPQHF.

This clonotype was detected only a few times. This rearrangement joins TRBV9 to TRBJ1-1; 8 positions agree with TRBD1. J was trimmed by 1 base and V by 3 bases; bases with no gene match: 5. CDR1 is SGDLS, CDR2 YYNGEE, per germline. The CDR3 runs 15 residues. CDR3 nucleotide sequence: TGTGCCAGCAGCGAGTCCGGGACAGGGAACACTGAAGCTTTCTTT. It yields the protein CASSESGTGNTEAFF.

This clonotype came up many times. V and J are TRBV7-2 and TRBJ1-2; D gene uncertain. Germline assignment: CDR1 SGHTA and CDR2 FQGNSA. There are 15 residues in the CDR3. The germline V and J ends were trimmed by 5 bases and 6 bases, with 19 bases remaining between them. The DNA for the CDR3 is TGTGCCAGCAGCCCAATGGTCCCGTCGTCTCATGGCTACACCTTC. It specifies CASSPMVPSSHGYTF.

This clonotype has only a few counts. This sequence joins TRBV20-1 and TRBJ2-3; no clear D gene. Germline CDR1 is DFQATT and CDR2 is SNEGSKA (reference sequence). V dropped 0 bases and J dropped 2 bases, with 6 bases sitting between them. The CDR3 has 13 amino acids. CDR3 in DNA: TGCAGTGCTAGAGATCCCCCCACAGATACGCAGTATTTT. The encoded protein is CSARDPPTDTQYF.

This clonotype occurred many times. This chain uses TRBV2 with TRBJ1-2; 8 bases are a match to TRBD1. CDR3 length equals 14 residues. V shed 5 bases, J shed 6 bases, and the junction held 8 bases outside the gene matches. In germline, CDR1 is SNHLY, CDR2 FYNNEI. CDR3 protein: CASSYRGITDGYTF. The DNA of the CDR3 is TGTGCCAGCAGTTACAGGGGGATTACAGATGGCTACACCTTC.

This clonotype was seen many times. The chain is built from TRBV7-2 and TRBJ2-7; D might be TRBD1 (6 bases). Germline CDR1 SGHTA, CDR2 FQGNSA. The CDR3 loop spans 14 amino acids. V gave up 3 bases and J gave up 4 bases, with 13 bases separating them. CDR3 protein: CASSLTPGAYEQYF. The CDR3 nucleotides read TGTGCCAGCAGCTTGACCCCAGGGGCATACGAGCAGTACTTC.

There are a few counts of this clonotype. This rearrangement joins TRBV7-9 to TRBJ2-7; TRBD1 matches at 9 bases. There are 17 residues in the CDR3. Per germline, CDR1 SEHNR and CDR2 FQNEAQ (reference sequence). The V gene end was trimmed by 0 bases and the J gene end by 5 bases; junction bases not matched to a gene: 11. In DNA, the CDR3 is TGTGCCAGCAGCTTAGCGTCCCTCGGGACAGGGTACAACGAGCAGTACTTC. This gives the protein CASSLASLGTGYNEQYF.

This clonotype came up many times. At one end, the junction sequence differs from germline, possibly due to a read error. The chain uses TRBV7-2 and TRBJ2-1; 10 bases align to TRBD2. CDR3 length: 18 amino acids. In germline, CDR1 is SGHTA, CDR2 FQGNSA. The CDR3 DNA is TGTGCCAGCAGCCTAGCCGGAGGTGGAGCGGGGGGGCAGGTTGAGCAGTTCTTC. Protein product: CASSLAGGGAGGQVEQFF.

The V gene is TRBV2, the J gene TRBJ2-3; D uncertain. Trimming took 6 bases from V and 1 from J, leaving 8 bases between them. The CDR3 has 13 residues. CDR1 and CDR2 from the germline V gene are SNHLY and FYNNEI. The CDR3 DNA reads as TGTGCCAGCAGGAACTTAGGCACAGATACGCAGTATTTT. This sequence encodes CASRNLGTDTQYF.

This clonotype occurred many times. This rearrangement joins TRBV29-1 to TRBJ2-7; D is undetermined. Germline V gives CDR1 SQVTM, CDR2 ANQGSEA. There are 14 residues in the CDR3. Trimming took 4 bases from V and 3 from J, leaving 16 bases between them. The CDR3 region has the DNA TGCAGCGTTGTAATGTATGTCAGAGGCTACGAGCAGTACTTC. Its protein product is CSVVMYVRGYEQYF.

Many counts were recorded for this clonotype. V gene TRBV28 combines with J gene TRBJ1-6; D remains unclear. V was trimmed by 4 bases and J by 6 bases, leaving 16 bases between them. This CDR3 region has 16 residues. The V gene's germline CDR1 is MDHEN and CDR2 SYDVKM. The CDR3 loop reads CASSSAGTDFNSPLHF. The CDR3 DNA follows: TGTGCCAGCAGTTCCGCGGGAACAGACTTTAATTCACCCCTCCACTTT.

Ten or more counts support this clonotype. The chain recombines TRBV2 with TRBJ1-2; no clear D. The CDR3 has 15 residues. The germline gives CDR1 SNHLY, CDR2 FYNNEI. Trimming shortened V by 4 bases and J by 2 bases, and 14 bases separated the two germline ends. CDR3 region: CASSVNRELNYGYTF. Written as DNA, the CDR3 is TGTGCCAGCAGTGTCAACCGGGAGTTAAACTATGGCTACACCTTC.

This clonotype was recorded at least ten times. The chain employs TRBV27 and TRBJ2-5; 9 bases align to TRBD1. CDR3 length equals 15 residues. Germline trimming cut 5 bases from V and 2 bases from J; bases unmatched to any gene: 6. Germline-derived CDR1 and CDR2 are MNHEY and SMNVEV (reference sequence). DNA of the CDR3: TGTGCCAGCAGTCTCGGGACAGGGCTTCAAGAGACCCAGTACTTC. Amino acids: CASSLGTGLQETQYF.

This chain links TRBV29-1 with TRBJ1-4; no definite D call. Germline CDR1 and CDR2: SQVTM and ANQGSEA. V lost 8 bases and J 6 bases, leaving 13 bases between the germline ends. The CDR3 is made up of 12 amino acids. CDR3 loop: CSTLEADEKLFF. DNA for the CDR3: TGCAGCACACTAGAGGCGGATGAAAAACTGTTTTTT.

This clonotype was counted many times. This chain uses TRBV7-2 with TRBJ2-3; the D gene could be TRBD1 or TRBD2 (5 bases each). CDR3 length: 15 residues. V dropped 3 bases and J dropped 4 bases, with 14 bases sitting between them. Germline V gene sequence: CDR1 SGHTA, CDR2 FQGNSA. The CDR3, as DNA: TGTGCCAGCAGCTTGAGGGGAAGGGAAGCAGATACGCAGTATTTT. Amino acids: CASSLRGREADTQYF.

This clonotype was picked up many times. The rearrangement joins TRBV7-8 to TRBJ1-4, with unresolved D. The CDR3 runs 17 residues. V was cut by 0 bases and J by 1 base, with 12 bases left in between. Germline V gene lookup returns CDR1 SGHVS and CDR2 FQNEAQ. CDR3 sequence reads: CASSLAETPRTNEKLFF. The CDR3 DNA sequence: TGTGCCAGCAGCTTAGCCGAAACACCCCGAACTAATGAAAAACTGTTTTTT.